Shown below are 11 T cell receptor beta chains from a single sample sequenced in a study of human T cells and chemical hapten exposure. TCRdb recomputed calls from the RACE reads with MiXCR, one row per CDR3 protein. The sample lists some 80,000 distinct CDR3 sequences; approximately 11% were seen once. Sample time point: patch test 1, 2 weeks after DPC sensitization. Treatment noted: therapeutic diphenylcyclopropenone sensitization with weekly scalp DPC. The sample in question was whole blood, obtained in connection with sensitization to the hapten diphenylcyclopropenone (DPC). These receptor sequences come from a woman between 50 and 59 years old with alopecia areata. Some clones in this sample may be carry-over from other donors' samples.

This clonotype was seen a few times. The V call is TRBV6-2 or TRBV6-3, the J call TRBJ1-2; weak D call: TRBD1 (6 bases). Trimming pared 5 bases from V and 3 bases from J, leaving 10 bases between. The germline V gene encodes CDR1 MNHEY and CDR2 SVGEGT. The CDR3 is made up of 13 amino acids. The CDR3 DNA reads TGTGCCAGCAGTGGACAGTTTCACTATGGCTACACCTTC. Protein product: CASSGQFHYGYTF.

There are a few counts of this clonotype. The CDR3 DNA sequence: TGTGCCAGCAGTAGCGGGAGTTCGAATGAGCAGTTCTTC. Protein product: CASSSGSSNEQFF. V usage is TRBV6-6 and J usage is TRBJ2-1, with 8 bases that match TRBD2. CDR1 and CDR2 from the germline V gene are MNHNY and SVGAGI (reference sequence). V shed 5 bases, J shed 7 bases, and the junction held 4 bases outside the gene matches. This CDR3 contains 13 residues.

The chain combines TRBV20-1 with TRBJ2-3; 9 nucleotides agree with TRBD2. With 3 bases clipped from V and 2 bases from J, the junction kept 6 bases outside the gene matches. Germline V gene lookup returns CDR1 DFQATT and CDR2 SNEGSKA (reference sequence). The CDR3 length is 15 residues. The CDR3 DNA reads TGCAGTGCTAGGAAACTAGCGGGCCCCACAGATACGCAGTATTTT. It codes for CSARKLAGPTDTQYF.

This clonotype was observed a handful of times. V is TRBV6-2 or TRBV6-3 and J is TRBJ2-1; the match to TRBD2 covers 11 bases. Germline CDR1 is MNHEY and CDR2 is SVGEGT. This CDR3 has 15 amino acids. J gave up 4 bases and V 6 bases, and 5 bases lay outside the gene matches. The CDR3 region has the DNA TGTGCCAGCAGCCGCCTAGCGGGGGGTTACAATGAGCAGTTCTTC. Its translation: CASSRLAGGYNEQFF.

This clonotype showed up many times. Germline and junction disagree at one end, which may indicate a read error. The chain employs TRBV29-1 and TRBJ2-1, with D possibly being TRBD1 (5 bases). The CDR3 contains 12 residues. The germline gives CDR1 SQVTM, CDR2 ANQGSEA. Here the CDR3 DNA reads TGCAGCGCTGAAGGGGACTACAATGAGCAGTTCTTC. Protein product: CSAEGDYNEQFF.

The chain combines TRBV4-1 with TRBJ1-5; a weak D match, TRBD1 (6 bases). Germline values: CDR1 MGHRA, CDR2 YSYEKL. With 3 bases removed from V and 3 bases from J, the gap between germline ends came to 18 bases. The CDR3 spans 17 residues. Here the CDR3 DNA reads TGCGCCAGCAGCCAGCTACAGGGACTGTCTATCAATCAGCCCCAGCATTTT. The encoded protein is CASSQLQGLSINQPQHF.

Comment on this clonotype: A much larger clone differs by one base, so this may be a read error. The rearrangement joins TRBV28 to TRBJ2-7, with 11 bases aligning to TRBD2. Germline loops: CDR1 MDHEN, CDR2 SYDVKM. There are 15 residues in the CDR3. CDR3 nucleotide sequence: TGTCCCAGCAGTTTTTCTACTAGCGGGAGCGGAGAGCAGTACTTC. This encodes CPSSFSTSGSGEQYF.

This clonotype was recorded a few times. V and J are TRBV3-1 and TRBJ2-7; D uncertain. This CDR3 contains 13 residues. V lost 4 bases, J lost 0 bases, and 7 bases lay in between. CDR1 is LGHDT and CDR2 is YNNKEL in the germline V gene (reference sequence). This CDR3 reads CASSPPNSYEQYF. The CDR3 DNA reads TGTGCCAGCAGCCCGCCCAACTCCTACGAGCAGTACTTC.

The V call is TRBV6-2 or TRBV6-3, the J call TRBJ1-2, with D perhaps TRBD1 (5 bases). This CDR3 spans 12 amino acids. The V end was cut by 2 bases, the J end by 8 bases, with 9 bases between. The germline V gene encodes CDR1 MNHEY and CDR2 SVGEGT. CDR3 nucleotides: TGTGCCAGCAGTTACGCGACAGCCGGCTACACCTTC. This translates into CASSYATAGYTF.

This clonotype was counted a few times. The chain has TRBV18 and TRBJ2-7; a possible D gene is TRBD1 (5 bases). CDR1 is KGHSH and CDR2 is LQKENI in the germline V gene. The V gene lost 3 bases and the J gene lost 0 bases, with 9 bases spanning the gap. The CDR3 has 14 amino acids. The CDR3 region is CASSPDNLSYEQYF. The CDR3 DNA sequence: TGTGCCAGCTCACCGGACAACCTCTCCTACGAGCAGTACTTC. Variable domain in full (rest from reference TRBV18 and TRBJ2-7): NAGVMQNPRHLVRRRGQEARLRCSPMKGHSHVYWYRQLPEEGLKFMVYLQKENIIDESGMPKERFSAEFPKEGPSILRIQQVVRGDSAAYFCASSPDNLSYEQYFGPGTRLTVT.

This clonotype appeared many times. V and J are TRBV7-2 and TRBJ1-5; D is uncertain. Germline CDR1 reads SGHTA; CDR2 reads FQGNSA. The CDR3 length is 18 residues. Deletions cut 0 bases from V and 5 bases from J, with 20 bases between. The CDR3 loop reads CASSLAAGLPRLHQPQHF. CDR3 nucleotides: TGTGCCAGCAGCTTAGCGGCTGGTCTACCCCGCCTGCATCAGCCCCAGCATTTT.